These 7 T cell receptor beta chains came from one sample sequenced in a study of cytomegalovirus exposure and HLA in healthy donors. A multiplex PCR was run with 60 Vbeta primers and 13 Jbeta primers. Profiled with immunoSEQ multiplex PCR; TCRdb holds only in-frame clones, not every one. Here the sample spans 100,000 to 150,000 clones, less than 85% being singletons. The specimen was PBMCs. All receptors come from a man aged 30 to 39 in good health and CMV-seropositive.

The chain combines TRBV4-1 with TRBJ2-2, with 10 nucleotides matching TRBD2. CDR1 MGHRA and CDR2 YSYEKL come from the germline V gene. Trimming cost V 5 bases and J 4 bases; bases outside gene matches: 16. The CDR3 runs to 19 residues. CDR3 region: CASSSTFSGGAVGTGELFF. CDR3 nucleotides: TGCGCCAGCAGCTCCACGTTCAGCGGGGGGGCCGTAGGCACCGGGGAGCTGTTTTTT.

V is TRBV6-6 and J is TRBJ1-3, with D hard to call. The CDR3 consists of 11 residues. Germline lookup yields CDR1 MNHNY and CDR2 SVGAGI (reference sequence). The V and J ends lost 6 bases and 8 bases respectively, with 8 bases between them. The CDR3 bases are TGTGCCAGCAGCCAGATACACACCATATATTTT. Its translation is CASSQIHTIYF.

V and J are TRBV5-5 and TRBJ2-2; maybe TRBD1 (6 bases). The V end lost 1 base, the J end lost 7 bases, and 14 bases lay between the germline ends. This CDR3 is built from 15 residues. The germline V gene encodes CDR1 SGHKS and CDR2 YYEKEE (reference sequence). The CDR3, as DNA: TGTGCCAGCAGCTTGTTTGCAGGGGACATCGGGGAGCTGTTTTTT. Amino acids: CASSLFAGDIGELFF.

The rearrangement links TRBV5-1 to TRBJ1-4; maybe TRBD1 (6 bases). The CDR3 consists of 14 residues. Looked up from germline, CDR1 is SGHRS and CDR2 is YFSETQ. Trimming took 5 bases from V and 8 from J, leaving 16 bases between them. The CDR3 coding sequence is TGCGCCAGCAGTCCGGACAGTCCGCCGGAAAAACTGTTTTTT. Amino acids: CASSPDSPPEKLFF. Variable domain in full (rest from reference TRBV5-1 and TRBJ1-4): KAGVTQTPRYLIKTRGQQVTLSCSPISGHRSVSWYQQTPGQGLQFLFEYFSETQRNKGNFPGRFSGRQFSNSRSEMNVSTLELGDSALYLCASSPDSPPEKLFFGSGTQLSVL.

Points on this clone: The same CDR3 is also encoded by other DNA sequences in this sample. V usage is TRBV9 and J usage is TRBJ2-5, with 7 bases aligning to TRBD2. V shed 0 bases, J shed 4 bases, and the junction held 6 bases outside the gene matches. The germline gives CDR1 SGDLS, CDR2 YYNGEE. The CDR3 spans 15 residues. CDR3 nucleotides: TGTGCCAGCAGCGTAGTCGGCGGGGGAGGAGAGACCCAGTACTTC. Translating gives CASSVVGGGGETQYF.

The chain has TRBV7-3 and TRBJ2-7, with a possible D match to TRBD1 (5 bases). The V gene's germline CDR1 is SGHTA and CDR2 FQGTGA. The CDR3 sequence is 13 residues long. V was cut by 5 bases and J by 1 base, with 9 bases left in between. In nucleotides, the CDR3 is TGTGCCAGCAGCCCCGACAGATCCTACGAGCAGTACTTC. Amino acid sequence: CASSPDRSYEQYF.

The genes are TRBV11-2 and TRBJ2-7, with D possibly matching TRBD2 (6 bases). V was trimmed by 7 bases and J by 12 bases, leaving 19 bases between them. CDR1 and CDR2 from the germline V gene are SGHAT and FQNNGV. This CDR3 contains 12 residues. This CDR3 is CASTNRELLRYF. CDR3 sequence (DNA): TGTGCCAGCACCAACCGGGAGCTCCTAAGGTACTTC.